This T cell receptor beta chain was sequenced during a study of Graves' ophthalmopathy and Graves' hyperthyroidism. The sequenced template was RNA, covering the TCR beta CDR3 region. An initial RT-PCR round employing HTBI primers preceded a second-round multiplex PCR. TCRdb independently ran MiXCR on the multiplex PCR reads; one entry per CDR3 protein. This table has about 1.1 million distinct CDR3 sequences, 35% to 40% appearing once. The length of the CDR3 is 15 residues. This chain links TRBV3-2 with TRBJ1-1; TRBD1, the table's D call, lacks a check against the DNA. TRBV3-2 is classified as a pseudogene. This receptor was taken from an adult man with Graves' hyperthyroidism. Sequences were obtained from peripheral blood or thyroid tissue (not recorded which). DNA for the CDR3: TGTGCCAGCAGCCAAGAGAGGACGGGGGGATCTGAAGCTTTCTTT. Encoded protein: CASSQERTGGSEAFF.